The 2 T cell receptor beta chains listed next were all sequenced from one sample in a study of T cell changes during pregnancy in multiple sclerosis. Produced via immunoSEQ multiplex PCR; TCRdb's table is partial and in-frame only. Of 45,000 to 60,000 clones in the sample, 92% were seen once. The sequencing here drew on CD4+ T cells from peripheral blood mononuclear cells, taken in the second trimester of pregnancy. The receptors were gathered from a female donor with multiple sclerosis, enrolled in a pregnancy study.

The rearrangement links TRBV5-8 to TRBJ1-1, with D perhaps TRBD1 (6 bases). The CDR3 has 17 amino acids. Trimming removed 2 bases at V and 0 bases at J, with 17 bases between. In germline, CDR1 is SGHTS, CDR2 YDEGEE. CDR3 DNA: TGTGCCAGCAGCTTCCTCGGGGGGCGCGATGTGAACACTGAAGCTTTCTTT. Its protein is CASSFLGGRDVNTEAFF.

The CDR3 region has the DNA TGTGCCAGCAGCCCTAACACGGGTAACTATGGCTACACCTTC. This sequence encodes CASSPNTGNYGYTF. The V gene is TRBV5-6, the J gene TRBJ1-2; D remains unclear. V dropped 4 bases and J dropped 1 base, with 11 bases sitting between them. This CDR3 is 14 amino acids long. Germline values: CDR1 SGHDT, CDR2 YYEEEE.